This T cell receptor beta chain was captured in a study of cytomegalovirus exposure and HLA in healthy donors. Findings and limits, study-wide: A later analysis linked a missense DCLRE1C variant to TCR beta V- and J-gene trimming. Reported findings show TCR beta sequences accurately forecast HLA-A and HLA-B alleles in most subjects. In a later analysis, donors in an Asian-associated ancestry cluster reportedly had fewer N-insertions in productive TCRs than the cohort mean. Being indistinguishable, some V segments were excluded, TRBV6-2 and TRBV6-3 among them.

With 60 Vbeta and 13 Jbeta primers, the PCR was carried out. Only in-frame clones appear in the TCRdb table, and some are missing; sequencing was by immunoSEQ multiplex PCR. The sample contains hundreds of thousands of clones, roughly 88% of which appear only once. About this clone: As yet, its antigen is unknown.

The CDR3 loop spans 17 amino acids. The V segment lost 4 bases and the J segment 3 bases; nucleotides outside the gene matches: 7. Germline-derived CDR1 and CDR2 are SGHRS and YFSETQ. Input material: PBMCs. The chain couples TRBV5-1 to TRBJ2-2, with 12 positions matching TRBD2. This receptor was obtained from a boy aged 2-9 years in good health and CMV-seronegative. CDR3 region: CASSPLTSGRYTGELFF. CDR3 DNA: TGCGCCAGCAGCCCACTGACTAGCGGGAGATACACCGGGGAGCTGTTTTTT.